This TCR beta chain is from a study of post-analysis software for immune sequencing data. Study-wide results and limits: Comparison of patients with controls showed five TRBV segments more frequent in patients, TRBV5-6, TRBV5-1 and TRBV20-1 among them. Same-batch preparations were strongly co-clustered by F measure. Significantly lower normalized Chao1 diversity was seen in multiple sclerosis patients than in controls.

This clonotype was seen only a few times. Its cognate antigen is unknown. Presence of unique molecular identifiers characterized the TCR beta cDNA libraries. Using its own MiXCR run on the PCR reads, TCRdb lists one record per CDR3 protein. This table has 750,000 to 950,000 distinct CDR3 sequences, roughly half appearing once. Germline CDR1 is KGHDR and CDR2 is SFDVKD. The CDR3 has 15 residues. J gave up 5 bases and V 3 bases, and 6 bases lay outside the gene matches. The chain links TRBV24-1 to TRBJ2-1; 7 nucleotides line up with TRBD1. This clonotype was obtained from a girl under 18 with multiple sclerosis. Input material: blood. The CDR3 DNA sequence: TGTGCCACCAGTGATGCTAGGGGGCGCGACAATGAGCAGTTCTTC. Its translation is CATSDARGRDNEQFF.